This passage covers 21 T cell receptor beta chains from one sample sequenced in a study of blood T cells in healthy people across ages. Primers used in a second PCR of about 6 to 11 cycles were a sample-barcoded 5' primer and a J-beta primer mix. TCRdb re-derived calls from the 5' RACE reads in MiXCR, one entry per CDR3 protein. The data contain around 1,500,000 distinct CDR3 sequences, around 42% of them seen just once; the ten biggest clones take up 7.9%. The sequencing sample was made of blood. The receptors come from a woman under 30 in good health.

Comments on this clonotype: A read error may produce the germline difference seen at one junction end. The chain links TRBV10-2 to TRBJ1-1; TRBD1 agrees at 9 bases. The CDR3 consists of 16 residues. Germline CDR1 is WSHSY and CDR2 is SAAADI. CDR3 residues: CASSGFRTGVNTEAFF. The CDR3 nucleotides read TGTGCCAGCAGTGGTTTTAGGACAGGGGTTAACACTGAAGCTTTCTTT.

Only a few counts were recorded for this clonotype. The chain joins TRBV20-1 to TRBJ1-1; D is perhaps TRBD1 (5 bases). Trimming cost V 0 bases and J 0 bases, with 17 bases left between them. This CDR3 spans 17 amino acids. Germline V gene data show CDR1 as DFQATT and CDR2 as SNEGSKA (reference sequence). DNA for the CDR3: TGCAGTGCTAGAGATTTTGGTAGAGGGGCGGTGAACACTGAAGCTTTCTTT. This encodes CSARDFGRGAVNTEAFF.

This clonotype was seen only a few times. This sequence joins TRBV28 and TRBJ2-7, with 10 bases matching TRBD1. CDR3 size: 15 residues. CDR1 MDHEN and CDR2 SYDVKM come from the germline V gene. V lost 8 bases, J lost 5 bases, and 12 bases stayed unmatched. The CDR3 DNA reads TGTGCCAGCTGGGGGAGGGGACAGGGGATCCACGAGCAGTACTTC. This codes for CASWGRGQGIHEQYF.

As regards this clonotype: Germline is not matched at one junction end, which may reflect a read error. This sequence joins TRBV4-1 and TRBJ1-6; D is undetermined. Germline CDR1 MGHRA, CDR2 YSYEKL. The CDR3 is made up of 15 amino acids. The CDR3 DNA is TGCGCCAGCAGCCAAGGCGGCTCCCATAATTCACCCCTCCACTTT. It yields the protein CASSQGGSHNSPLHF.

This clonotype was found a few times. The rearrangement uses TRBV6-5 and TRBJ2-1; 8 bases map to TRBD2. The germline CDR1 and CDR2 sequences are MNHEY and SVGAGI. The CDR3 is made up of 17 amino acids. The V segment lost 0 bases and the J segment 10 bases; nucleotides outside the gene matches: 14. The CDR3 sequence: CASSYSSGSASSYEQFF. CDR3 in DNA: TGTGCCAGCAGTTACTCAAGCGGGAGCGCGAGCTCCTACGAGCAGTTCTTC.

This clonotype was detected only a few times. This sequence joins TRBV4-1 and TRBJ2-5, with D perhaps matching TRBD1 (5 bases). CDR1 and CDR2 from the germline V gene are MGHRA and YSYEKL. The V and J ends lost 1 base and 0 bases respectively, with 9 bases between them. The length of the CDR3 is 15 residues. CDR3 nucleotides: TGCGCCAGCAGCCAAGGTCAGACAGACCAAGAGACCCAGTACTTC. This encodes CASSQGQTDQETQYF.

The CDR3 loop reads CASSYSRKDGDNEQFF. DNA for the CDR3: TGTGCCAGCAGTTACTCGAGGAAGGACGGTGACAATGAGCAGTTCTTC. V and J are TRBV6-2 or TRBV6-3 and TRBJ2-1; D is unresolved. V dropped 0 bases and J dropped 5 bases, with 14 bases sitting between them. CDR1 is MNHEY and CDR2 is SVGEGT in the germline V gene. There are 16 residues in the CDR3.

This clonotype was found a few times. The J gene is TRBJ1-5, the V gene TRBV7-2; 9 positions agree with TRBD1. The J segment lost 7 bases and the V segment lost 5 bases, leaving 9 bases of the junction unmatched. This CDR3 contains 15 residues. Per germline, CDR1 SGHTA and CDR2 FQGNSA. In DNA form, the CDR3 reads TGTGCCAGCAGCGGAGGGACAGGGATCGGACAGCCCCAGCATTTT. This sequence encodes CASSGGTGIGQPQHF.

V gene TRBV5-4 combines with J gene TRBJ2-5; D may be TRBD2 (6 bases). The length of the CDR3 is 15 residues. Per the germline V gene, CDR1 is SGHNT and CDR2 is YYREEE (reference sequence). V was clipped by 5 bases and J by 3 bases, with 17 bases between them. CDR3 region: CASRDGGSGKETQYF. CDR3 bases: TGTGCCAGCAGGGACGGAGGGTCGGGAAAAGAGACCCAGTACTTC.

The chain joins TRBV6-1 to TRBJ2-3, with no clear D. The CDR3 runs 13 residues. The ends were cut back, 3 bases at V and 3 bases at J, with 7 bases in the middle. Germline-derived CDR1 and CDR2 are MNHNS and SASEGT. The CDR3 loop is CASSDFGTDTQYF. In DNA form, the CDR3 reads TGTGCCAGCAGTGATTTCGGGACAGATACGCAGTATTTT.

The CDR3 is CASSPPVGGYNEQFF. For the CDR3, the DNA is TGTGCCAGCAGCCCTCCTGTTGGGGGATACAATGAGCAGTTCTTC. The rearrangement uses TRBV12-3 or TRBV12-4 and TRBJ2-1; D may correspond to TRBD1 or TRBD2 (5 bases each). The CDR3 sequence is 15 residues long. V was cut by 6 bases and J by 4 bases, with 16 bases left in between.

This chain uses TRBV5-4 with TRBJ1-1; 7 bases agree with TRBD1. V was clipped by 0 bases and J by 4 bases; unmatched bases: 6. Looked up from germline, CDR1 is SGHNT and CDR2 is YYREEE (reference sequence). This CDR3 spans 15 amino acids. The CDR3 protein is CASSLVGQYITEAFF. The CDR3 coding sequence is TGTGCCAGCAGCTTGGTGGGACAGTACATCACTGAAGCTTTCTTT. The variable domain in full, completed from reference TRBV5-4 and TRBJ1-1, reads ETGVTQSPTHLIKTRGQQVTLRCSSQSGHNTVSWYQQALGQGPQFIFQYYREEENGRGNFPPRFSGLQFPNYSSELNVNALELDDSALYLCASSLVGQYITEAFFGQGTRLTVV.

This chain joins TRBV6-1 and TRBJ2-7; D might be TRBD1 (6 bases). The ends were cut back, 6 bases at V and 4 bases at J, with 13 bases in the middle. The germline V gene has CDR1 MNHNS and CDR2 SASEGT. The length of the CDR3 is 13 residues. For the CDR3, the DNA is TGTGCCAGCAGCACAGGGCTGAGGTACGAGCAGTACTTC. Translated, it gives CASSTGLRYEQYF.

This clonotype was counted between two and nine times. The J gene is TRBJ2-1, the V gene TRBV3-1; 11 bases fit TRBD2. Per the germline V gene, CDR1 is LGHDT and CDR2 is YNNKEL (reference sequence). The V and J ends lost 4 bases and 6 bases, in that order; junction bases with no gene match: 11. The CDR3 has 17 residues. The DNA for the CDR3 is TGTGCCAGCAGCCTCCTGGCCCAACTAGCGGGAGTCAATGAGCAGTTCTTC. The encoded protein is CASSLLAQLAGVNEQFF.

For this clonotype: One end of the junction varies from germline; a read error may be responsible. This sequence joins TRBV25-1 and TRBJ1-6; D gene unclear. The CDR3 sequence is 15 residues long. The germline CDR1 and CDR2 sequences are MGHDK and SYGVNS. CDR3 residues: CASSESGGYNPPLHF. The CDR3 DNA reads TGTGCCAGCAGTGAATCGGGCGGATATAATCCACCCCTCCACTTT.

The J gene is TRBJ1-2, the V gene TRBV5-1; D possibly corresponds to TRBD1 (5 bases). V lost 7 bases and J lost 0, with 16 bases in between. Per germline, CDR1 SGHRS and CDR2 YFSETQ. The CDR3 length is 15 residues. CDR3 coding DNA: TGCGCCAGCTGTCCCACTCGGACATCTAACTATGGCTACACCTTC. It specifies CASCPTRTSNYGYTF.

This clonotype was picked up a small number of times. The chain carries TRBV4-2 and TRBJ1-3; D gene uncertain. Trimming took 8 bases from V and 2 from J, leaving 7 bases between them. The germline V gene has CDR1 LGHNA and CDR2 YNFKEQ. The CDR3 extends over 12 amino acids. CDR3 loop: CASREPGNTIYF. Written as DNA, the CDR3 is TGTGCCAGCCGCGAACCTGGAAACACCATATATTTT.

This chain links TRBV5-1 with TRBJ2-1; 7 positions agree with TRBD1. The V segment lost 2 bases and the J segment 8 bases; nucleotides outside the gene matches: 7. The CDR3 runs to 14 residues. CDR1 is SGHRS and CDR2 is YFSETQ in the germline V gene. CDR3 DNA: TGCGCCAGCAGCTTCGGGACAGCGAGTGATGAGCAGTTCTTC. The encoded protein is CASSFGTASDEQFF.

This clonotype has more than one count but fewer than ten. This sequence joins TRBV20-1 and TRBJ2-1; 12 nucleotides align to TRBD2. V lost 6 bases and J lost 9; bases outside the gene matches: 15. Germline V gene data show CDR1 as DFQATT and CDR2 as SNEGSKA (reference sequence). The CDR3 covers 16 residues. In DNA form, the CDR3 reads TGCAGTGCCCTGGTCCTAGCGGGAGGGCCGCCGAGTGAGCAGTTCTTC. Residues: CSALVLAGGPPSEQFF.

This sequence joins TRBV20-1 and TRBJ2-6, with D tentatively TRBD1 (5 bases). The CDR3 has 16 amino acids. V dropped 6 bases and J dropped 0 bases, with 15 bases sitting between them. Germline-derived CDR1 and CDR2 are DFQATT and SNEGSKA (reference sequence). DNA for the CDR3: TGCAGTGCCGGCGACAGATTAGGCTCTGGGGCCAACGTCCTGACTTTC. As protein: CSAGDRLGSGANVLTF.

The chain uses TRBV10-2 and TRBJ1-4, with 7 bases aligning to TRBD1. Per germline, CDR1 WSHSY and CDR2 SAAADI. The CDR3 runs to 14 residues. V gave up 6 bases and J gave up 2 bases; unmatched junction bases: 3. The CDR3 DNA reads as TGCGCCAGCAGAAAGACAGGGACTAATGAAAAACTGTTTTTT. It encodes CASRKTGTNEKLFF.